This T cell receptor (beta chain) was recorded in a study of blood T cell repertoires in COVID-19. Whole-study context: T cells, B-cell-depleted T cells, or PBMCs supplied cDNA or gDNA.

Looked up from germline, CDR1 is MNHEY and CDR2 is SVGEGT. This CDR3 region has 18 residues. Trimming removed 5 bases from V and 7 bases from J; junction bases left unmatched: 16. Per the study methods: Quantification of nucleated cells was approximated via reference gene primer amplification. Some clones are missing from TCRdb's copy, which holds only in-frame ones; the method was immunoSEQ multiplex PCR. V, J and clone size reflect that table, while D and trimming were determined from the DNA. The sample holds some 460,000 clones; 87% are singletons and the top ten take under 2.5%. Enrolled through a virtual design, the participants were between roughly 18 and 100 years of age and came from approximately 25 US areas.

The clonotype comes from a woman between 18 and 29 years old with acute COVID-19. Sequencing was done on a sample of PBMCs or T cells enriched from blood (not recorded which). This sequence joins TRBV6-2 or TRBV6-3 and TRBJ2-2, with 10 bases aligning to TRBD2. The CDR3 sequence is CASSDDLLLAGNIGELFF. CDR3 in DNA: TGTGCCAGCAGTGACGATCTCTTACTAGCGGGAAATATCGGGGAGCTGTTTTTT.